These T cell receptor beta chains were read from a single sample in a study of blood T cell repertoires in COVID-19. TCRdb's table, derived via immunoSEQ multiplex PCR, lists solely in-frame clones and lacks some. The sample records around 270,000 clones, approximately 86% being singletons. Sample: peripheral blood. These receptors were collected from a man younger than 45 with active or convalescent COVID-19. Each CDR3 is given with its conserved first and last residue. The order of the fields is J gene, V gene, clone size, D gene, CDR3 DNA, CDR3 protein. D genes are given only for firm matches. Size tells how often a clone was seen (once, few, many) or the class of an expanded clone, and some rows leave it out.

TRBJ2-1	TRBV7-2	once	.	TGTGCCAGCAGCTTAGCGGAGTTGGGGGCCGGTTCTGTTGAGCAGTTCTTC	CASSLAELGAGSVEQFF
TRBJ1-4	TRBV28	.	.	TGTGCCAGCAGTTACCTCACCTGGAAGGAGACTAATGAAAAACTGTTTTTT	CASSYLTWKETNEKLFF
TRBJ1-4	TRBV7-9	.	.	TGTGCCAGCATCGGGCAGGGTGATGAAAAACTGTTTTTT	CASIGQGDEKLFF
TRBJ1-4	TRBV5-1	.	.	TGCGCCAGCAGCCTGGACTCAACTAATGAAAAACTGTTTTTT	CASSLDSTNEKLFF
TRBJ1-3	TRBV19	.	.	TGTGCCAGTAGTATCGGGAGCTCTGGAAACACCATATATTTT	CASSIGSSGNTIYF
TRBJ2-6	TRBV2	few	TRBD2	TGTGCCAGCAGTCCCTACCTAGCGGGGGGAACTGGGGCCAACGTCCTGACTTTC	CASSPYLAGGTGANVLTF
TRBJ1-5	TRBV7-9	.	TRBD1	TGTGCCAGCAGCCTTCGGACAGGGGGCTATAGCAATCAGCCCCAGCATTTT	CASSLRTGGYSNQPQHF
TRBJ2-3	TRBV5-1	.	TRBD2	TGCGCCAGCAGCTCCCGATGGACTAGCGGGGGGGCTGCAGATACGCAGTATTTT	CASSSRWTSGGAADTQYF
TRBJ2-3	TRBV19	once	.	TGTGCCAGTTTCCCCGGGCAGGGTTTAGCAGATACGCAGTATTTT	CASFPGQGLADTQYF
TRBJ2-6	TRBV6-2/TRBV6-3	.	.	TGTGCCAGCAGTTATTTAGCAGATGGGGCCAACGTCCTGACTTTC	CASSYLADGANVLTF
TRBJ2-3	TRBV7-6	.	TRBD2	TGTGCCAGCAGCTTAGAACGGGAACTAGCGGGGGGGCTGGACACAGATACGCAGTATTTT	CASSLERELAGGLDTDTQYF
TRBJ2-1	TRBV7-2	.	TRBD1	TGTGCCAGCAGCTTAGTGACAGGGGCCTACAATGAGCAGTTCTTC	CASSLVTGAYNEQFF
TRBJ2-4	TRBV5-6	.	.	TGTGCCAGCAGCCCGGAGGGGGGGCCAAACATTCAGTACTTC	CASSPEGGPNIQYF
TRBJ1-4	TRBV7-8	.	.	TGTGCCAGCAGCCCTGATCTGCGGCAAACTAATGAAAAACTGTTTTTT	CASSPDLRQTNEKLFF
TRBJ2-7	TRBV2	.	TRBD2	TGTGCCAGCCGACTAGCGGGTGACGAGCAGTACTTC	CASRLAGDEQYF
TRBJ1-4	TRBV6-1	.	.	TGTGCCAGCAGTGAAGAGAGGGAAAAACTGTTTTTT	CASSEEREKLFF
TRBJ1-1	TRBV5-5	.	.	TGTGCCAGCAGCTTTGGGCTTAACACTGAAGCTTTCTTT	CASSFGLNTEAFF
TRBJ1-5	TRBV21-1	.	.	TGTGCCAGCCACAAATTACCGGGACCCCCAACGCTAAGGGGGAATAGCAATCAGCCCCAGCATTTT	CASHKLPGPPTLRGNSNQPQHF
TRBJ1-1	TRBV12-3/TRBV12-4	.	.	TGTGCCAGCAGTCGGGGCACTGAAGCTTTCTTT	CASSRGTEAFF
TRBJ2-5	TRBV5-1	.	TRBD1	TGCGCCAGCAGCCCGGACAGGGAGGAGACCCAGTACTTC	CASSPDREETQYF
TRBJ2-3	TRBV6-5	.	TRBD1	TGTGCCAGCGGTCGACCAGGGGGAAATACGCAGTATTTT	CASGRPGGNTQYF
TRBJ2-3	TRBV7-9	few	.	TGTGCCAGCAGCTTAGCTAATACGCAGTATTTT	CASSLANTQYF
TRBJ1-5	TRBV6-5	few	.	TGTGCCACCGCAGATAATAGCAATCAGCCCCAGCATTTT	CATADNSNQPQHF
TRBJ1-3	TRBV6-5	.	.	TGTGCCAGCACCGACCCCAGCGCCTCTGGAAACACCATATATTTT	CASTDPSASGNTIYF
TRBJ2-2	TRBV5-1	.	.	TGCGCCAGCAGCCTATATGACACCGGGGAGCTGTTTTTT	CASSLYDTGELFF
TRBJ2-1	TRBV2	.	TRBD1	TGTGCCAGCAAGAAGGACAGGGGACCCTACAATGAGCAGTTCTTC	CASKKDRGPYNEQFF
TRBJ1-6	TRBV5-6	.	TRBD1	TGTGCCAGCAGCGCGGACAGGGATTCACCCCTCCACTTT	CASSADRDSPLHF
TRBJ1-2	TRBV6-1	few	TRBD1	TGTGCCAGCAGTGAAGATACCGGGACAGGGAACTATGGCTACACCTTC	CASSEDTGTGNYGYTF
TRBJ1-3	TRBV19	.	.	TGTGCCAGTAATGTGGGCCACTCTGGAAACACCATATATTTT	CASNVGHSGNTIYF
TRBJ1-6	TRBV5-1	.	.	TGCGCCAGCAGACCCGCGACAGTGGAAAATTCACCCCTCCACTTT	CASRPATVENSPLHF
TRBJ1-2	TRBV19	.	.	TGTGCCAGTAGTAAAGCGCAGAACTATGGCTACACCTTC	CASSKAQNYGYTF
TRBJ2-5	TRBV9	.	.	TGTGCCAGCAGCGTAAGAGGGAATCAGGAGACCCAGTACTTC	CASSVRGNQETQYF
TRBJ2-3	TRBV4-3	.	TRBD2	TGCGCCAGCAGCCTGACTAGCGGGGGGGATACGGATACGCAGTATTTT	CASSLTSGGDTDTQYF
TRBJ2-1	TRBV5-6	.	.	TGTGCCAGCAGCTTAGTACGGAGTAACTCCTACAATGAGCAGTTCTTC	CASSLVRSNSYNEQFF
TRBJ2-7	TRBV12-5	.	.	TGTGCTAGTGGTTTGGAACACTACGAGCAGTACTTC	CASGLEHYEQYF
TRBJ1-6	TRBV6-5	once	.	TGTGCCAGCAGTTCCGAGATTAGCTCCTATAATTCACCCCTCCACTTT	CASSSEISSYNSPLHF
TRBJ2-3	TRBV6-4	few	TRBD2	TGTGCCAGCAGTGATGAGACTAGCGGGGGGGATACGCAGTATTTT	CASSDETSGGDTQYF
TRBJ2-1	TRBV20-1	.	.	TGCAGTGCCGTGCCCGTAGATGAGCAGTTCTTC	CSAVPVDEQFF
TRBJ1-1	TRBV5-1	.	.	TGCGCCAGCAGCTTCAGTCAAGGACGGCCCAGGGCTGAAGCTTTCTTT	CASSFSQGRPRAEAFF
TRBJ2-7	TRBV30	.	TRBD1	TGTGCCTGGAGGAAAACAGGGGTCGAGCAGTACTTC	CAWRKTGVEQYF
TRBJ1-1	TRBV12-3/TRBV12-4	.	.	TGTGCCAGCAGACCCAACAGGTCCAAAGCTTTCTTT	CASRPNRSKAFF
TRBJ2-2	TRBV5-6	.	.	TGTGCCAGCAGCTTGCGGGCAGGGGACACCGGGGAGCTGTTTTTT	CASSLRAGDTGELFF
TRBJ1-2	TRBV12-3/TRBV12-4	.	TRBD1	TGTGCCAGCAGTCTACAGACAGGGGGTGGCTACACCTTC	CASSLQTGGGYTF
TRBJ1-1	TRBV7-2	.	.	TGTGCCAGCAGCGTCAACAGGGACCCCACTGAAGCTTTCTTT	CASSVNRDPTEAFF
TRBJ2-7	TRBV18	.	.	TGTGCCAGCTCACCACAGGACAGCTACGAGCAGTACTTC	CASSPQDSYEQYF
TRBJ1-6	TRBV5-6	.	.	TGTGCCAGCAGCTTTCAGGGGCTCTTAAATTCACCCCTCCACTTT	CASSFQGLLNSPLHF
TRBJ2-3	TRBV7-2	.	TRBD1	TGTGCCAGCAGCTTTCAGGGGGCAGATACGCAGTATTTT	CASSFQGADTQYF
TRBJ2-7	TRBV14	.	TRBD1	TGTGCCAGCAGCCAAGATCGCACCAGGGGGCGCGAGCAGTACTTC	CASSQDRTRGREQYF
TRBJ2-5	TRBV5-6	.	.	TGTGCCAGCAGCTGGAGACAGGAGACTTACCAAGAGACCCAGTACTTC	CASSWRQETYQETQYF
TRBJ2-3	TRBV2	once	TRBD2	TGTGCCAGCAGTGGGGTTGGACTAGCGGGGGTTGATACGCAGTATTTT	CASSGVGLAGVDTQYF